This T cell receptor (beta chain) was observed in a study of beta chain features in type 1 diabetes. Study details: Patients shared similar age, gender and cell yields with healthy donors. Broader study findings: Fewer insertions but more deletions were seen at VDJ junctions in type 1 diabetes patients. Within each of all four CD4+ subsets, Type 1 diabetes patients had TCRB CDR3s that were moderately but significantly shorter. In comparison with healthy donors, patients had naive, central memory and Treg TCRB repertoires that appeared more similar.

Germline V gives CDR1 SGDLS, CDR2 YYNGEE. J lost 3 bases, V lost 3 bases, and 5 bases had no gene match. CDR3 length: 14 residues. The sequenced template was cDNA made from the entire isolated RNA. TCRdb keeps only in-frame clones here, not all; method: immunoSEQ multiplex PCR. Seen here are some 270,000 clones, roughly a tenth observed once, and the top ten hold 0.017%. This clone occurred a few times. Its specificity is not known. The chain is built from TRBV9 and TRBJ1-2, with 7 bases fitting TRBD1. This TCR derives from a man under 40 with type 1 diabetes. Sequenced sample: naive CD4+ T cells from blood. In nucleotides, the CDR3 is TGTGCCAGCAGCGCCGACAGGGTAGACTATGGCTACACCTTC. Amino acid sequence: CASSADRVDYGYTF.